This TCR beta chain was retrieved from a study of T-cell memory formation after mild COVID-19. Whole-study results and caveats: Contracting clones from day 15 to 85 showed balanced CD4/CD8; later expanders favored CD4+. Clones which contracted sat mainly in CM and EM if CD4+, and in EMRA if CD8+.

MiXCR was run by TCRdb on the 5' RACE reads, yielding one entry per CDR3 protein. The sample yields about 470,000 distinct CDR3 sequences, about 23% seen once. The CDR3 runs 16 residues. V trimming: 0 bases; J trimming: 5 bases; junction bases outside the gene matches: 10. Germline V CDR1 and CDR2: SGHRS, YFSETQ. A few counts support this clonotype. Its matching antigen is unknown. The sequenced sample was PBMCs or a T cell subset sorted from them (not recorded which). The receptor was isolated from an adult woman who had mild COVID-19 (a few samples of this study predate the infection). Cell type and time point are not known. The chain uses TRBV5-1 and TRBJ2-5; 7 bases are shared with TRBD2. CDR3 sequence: CASSLAKAGRGETQYF. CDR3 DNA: TGCGCCAGCAGCTTGGCCAAGGCAGGGCGGGGGGAGACCCAGTACTTC.